This T cell receptor beta chain was captured by sequencing in a study of shared clonotypes between healthy human individuals. This clone has only one observation. The V end lost 3 bases, the J end lost 1 base, and 10 bases lay between the germline ends. The germline CDR1 and CDR2 sequences are KGHSH and LQKENI. The length of the CDR3 is 14 residues. Those who donated, Caucasian adults without exception, all lived in Nashville, Tennessee. Splitting of each subset's genomic DNA was done evenly across several immunoSEQ plates. Assay: immunoSEQ multiplex PCR; the TCRdb copy retains only in-frame clones and omits some. The table lists some 2.1 million clones, 90% to 95% of them singletons, with 0.1% to 0.15% in the top ten.

Sequencing used naive CD4+ T cells sorted from blood. Subset described: CD45RA+ positively selected. The source of this sequence is a man in his late teens or twenties in good health. The J gene is TRBJ2-7, the V gene TRBV18, with a possible D match to TRBD2 (5 bases). CDR3 in DNA: TGTGCCAGCTCACCTGGGTGGACTTCCTACGAGCAGTACTTC. The encoded protein is CASSPGWTSYEQYF. The whole variable domain, filled in from reference TRBV18 and TRBJ2-7, reads NAGVMQNPRHLVRRRGQEARLRCSPMKGHSHVYWYRQLPEEGLKFMVYLQKENIIDESGMPKERFSAEFPKEGPSILRIQQVVRGDSAAYFCASSPGWTSYEQYFGPGTRLTVT.